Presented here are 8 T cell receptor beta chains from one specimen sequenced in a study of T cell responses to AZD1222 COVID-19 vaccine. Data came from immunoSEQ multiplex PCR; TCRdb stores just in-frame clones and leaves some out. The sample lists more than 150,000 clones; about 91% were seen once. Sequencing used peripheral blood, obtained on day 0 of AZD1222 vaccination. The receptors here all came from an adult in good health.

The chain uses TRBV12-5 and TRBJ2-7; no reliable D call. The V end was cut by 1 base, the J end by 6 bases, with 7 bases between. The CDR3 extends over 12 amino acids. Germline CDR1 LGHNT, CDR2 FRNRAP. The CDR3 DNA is TGTGCTAGTGGTTTGGAATTGTTCGAGCAGTACTTC. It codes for CASGLELFEQYF.

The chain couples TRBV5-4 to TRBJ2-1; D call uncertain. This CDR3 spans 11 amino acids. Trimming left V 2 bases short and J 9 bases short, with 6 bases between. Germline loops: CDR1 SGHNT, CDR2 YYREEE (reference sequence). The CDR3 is CASSFSSEQFF. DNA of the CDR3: TGTGCCAGCAGCTTCAGCTCTGAGCAGTTCTTC.

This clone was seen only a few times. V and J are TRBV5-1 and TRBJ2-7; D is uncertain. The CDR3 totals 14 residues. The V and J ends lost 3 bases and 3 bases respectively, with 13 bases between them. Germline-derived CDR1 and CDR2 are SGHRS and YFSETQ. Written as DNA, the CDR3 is TGCGCCAGCAGCTATGAGCCTGCTAACTACGAGCAGTACTTC. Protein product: CASSYEPANYEQYF.

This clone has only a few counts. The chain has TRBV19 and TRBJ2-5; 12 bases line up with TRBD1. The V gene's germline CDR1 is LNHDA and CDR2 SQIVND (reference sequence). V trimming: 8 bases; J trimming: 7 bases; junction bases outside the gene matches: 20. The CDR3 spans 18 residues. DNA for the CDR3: TGTGCCAGTGCAACCCGAAGTCAGGGACAGGGGGCTTTAGGGACCCAGTACTTC. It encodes CASATRSQGQGALGTQYF.

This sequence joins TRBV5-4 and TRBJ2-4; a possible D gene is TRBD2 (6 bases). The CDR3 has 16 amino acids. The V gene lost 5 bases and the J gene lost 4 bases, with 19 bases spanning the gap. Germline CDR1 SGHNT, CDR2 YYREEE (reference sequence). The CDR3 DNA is TGTGCCAGCAGGGATCCTCGGGACTTGCCGAAAAACATTCAGTACTTC. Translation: CASRDPRDLPKNIQYF. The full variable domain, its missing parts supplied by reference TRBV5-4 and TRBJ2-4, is ETGVTQSPTHLIKTRGQQVTLRCSSQSGHNTVSWYQQALGQGPQFIFQYYREEENGRGNFPPRFSGLQFPNYSSELNVNALELDDSALYLCASRDPRDLPKNIQYFGAGTRLSVL.

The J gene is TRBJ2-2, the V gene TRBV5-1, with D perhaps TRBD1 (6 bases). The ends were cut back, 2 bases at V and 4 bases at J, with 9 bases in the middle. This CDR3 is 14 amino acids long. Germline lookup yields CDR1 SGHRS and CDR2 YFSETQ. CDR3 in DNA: TGCGCCAGCAGCTTACAGGGTGGCACCGGGGAGCTGTTTTTT. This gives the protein CASSLQGGTGELFF.

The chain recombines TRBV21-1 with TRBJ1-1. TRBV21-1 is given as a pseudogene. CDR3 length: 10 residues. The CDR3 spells CASQGTEAFF. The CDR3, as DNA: TGTGCCAGCCAAGGGACTGAAGCTTTCTTT.

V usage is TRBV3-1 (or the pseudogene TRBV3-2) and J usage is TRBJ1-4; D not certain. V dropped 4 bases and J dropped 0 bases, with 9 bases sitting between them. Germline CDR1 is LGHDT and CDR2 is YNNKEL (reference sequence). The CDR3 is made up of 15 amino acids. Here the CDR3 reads CASSRFGTTNEKLFF. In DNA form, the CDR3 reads TGTGCCAGCAGCCGGTTCGGGACAACTAATGAAAAACTGTTTTTT.